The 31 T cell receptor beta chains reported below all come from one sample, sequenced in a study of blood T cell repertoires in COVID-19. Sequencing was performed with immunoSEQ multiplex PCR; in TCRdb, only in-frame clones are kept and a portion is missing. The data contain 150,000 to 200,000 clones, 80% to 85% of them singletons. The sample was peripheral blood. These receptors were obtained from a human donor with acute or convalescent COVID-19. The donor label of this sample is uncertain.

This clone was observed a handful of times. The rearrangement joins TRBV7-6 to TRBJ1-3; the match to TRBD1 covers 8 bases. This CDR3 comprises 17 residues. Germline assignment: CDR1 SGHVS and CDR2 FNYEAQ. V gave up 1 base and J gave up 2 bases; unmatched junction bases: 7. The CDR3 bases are TGTGCCAGCAGCTTAGTCCAGGGGGCCCAAGCTGGAAACACCATATATTTT. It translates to CASSLVQGAQAGNTIYF.

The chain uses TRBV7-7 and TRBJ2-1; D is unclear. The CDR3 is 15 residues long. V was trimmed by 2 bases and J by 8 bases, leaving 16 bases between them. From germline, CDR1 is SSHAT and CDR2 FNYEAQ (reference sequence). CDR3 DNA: TGTGCCAGCAGCTTATCCTCCTTAGCTATCGATGAGCAGTTCTTC. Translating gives CASSLSSLAIDEQFF.

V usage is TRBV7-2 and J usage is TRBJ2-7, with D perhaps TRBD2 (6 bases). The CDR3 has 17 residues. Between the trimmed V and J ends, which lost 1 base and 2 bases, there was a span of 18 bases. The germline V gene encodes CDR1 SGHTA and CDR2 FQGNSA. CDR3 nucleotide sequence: TGTGCCAGCAGCTTAGAAGTCGGGTGGGCGGGGACCTACGAGCAGTACTTC. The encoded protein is CASSLEVGWAGTYEQYF.

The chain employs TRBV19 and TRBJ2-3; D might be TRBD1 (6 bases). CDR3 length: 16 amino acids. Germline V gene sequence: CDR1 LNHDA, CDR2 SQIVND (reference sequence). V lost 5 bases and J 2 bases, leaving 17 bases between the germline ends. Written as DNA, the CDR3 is TGTGCCAGTAGTGTTACGGGACACGTAATCACAGATACGCAGTATTTT. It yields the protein CASSVTGHVITDTQYF.

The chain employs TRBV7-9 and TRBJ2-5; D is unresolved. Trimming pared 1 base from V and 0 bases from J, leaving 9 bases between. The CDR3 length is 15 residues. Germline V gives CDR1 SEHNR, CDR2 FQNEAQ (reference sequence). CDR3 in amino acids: CASSLDTGYQETQYF. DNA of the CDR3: TGTGCCAGCAGCTTAGATACCGGTTACCAAGAGACCCAGTACTTC.

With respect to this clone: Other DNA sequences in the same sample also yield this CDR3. The CDR3 DNA is TGTGCCAGCAGCTTAGATCTGGCGGGCACAGATACGCAGTATTTT. Amino acids: CASSLDLAGTDTQYF. V and J are TRBV11-2 and TRBJ2-3; no definite D call. The CDR3 totals 15 residues. V was trimmed by 0 bases and J by 1 base, leaving 8 bases between them. The germline V gene has CDR1 SGHAT and CDR2 FQNNGV. Together with reference TRBV11-2 and TRBJ2-3, the CDR3 gives the full variable domain: EAGVAQSPRYKIIEKRQSVAFWCNPISGHATLYWYQQILGQGPKLLIQFQNNGVVDDSQLPKDRFSAERLKGVDSTLKIQPAKLEDSAVYLCASSLDLAGTDTQYFGPGTRLTVL.

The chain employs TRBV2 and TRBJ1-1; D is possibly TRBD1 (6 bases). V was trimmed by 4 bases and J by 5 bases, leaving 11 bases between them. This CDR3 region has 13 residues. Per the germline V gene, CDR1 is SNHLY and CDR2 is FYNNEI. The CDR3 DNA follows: TGTGCCAGCAGTGGATCAAGGGGGACTGAAGCTTTCTTT. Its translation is CASSGSRGTEAFF.

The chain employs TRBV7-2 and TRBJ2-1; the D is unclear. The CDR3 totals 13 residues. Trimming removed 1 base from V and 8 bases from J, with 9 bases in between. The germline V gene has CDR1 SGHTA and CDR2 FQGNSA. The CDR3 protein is CASSLVASDEQFF. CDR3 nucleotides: TGTGCCAGCAGCTTAGTGGCTAGTGATGAGCAGTTCTTC.

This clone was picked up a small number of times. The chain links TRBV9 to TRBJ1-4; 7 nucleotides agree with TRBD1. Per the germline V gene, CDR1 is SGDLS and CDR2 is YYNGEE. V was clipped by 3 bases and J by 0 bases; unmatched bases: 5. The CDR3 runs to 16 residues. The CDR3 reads CASSARGYATNEKLFF. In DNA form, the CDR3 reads TGTGCCAGCAGCGCCAGGGGGTACGCAACTAATGAAAAACTGTTTTTT.

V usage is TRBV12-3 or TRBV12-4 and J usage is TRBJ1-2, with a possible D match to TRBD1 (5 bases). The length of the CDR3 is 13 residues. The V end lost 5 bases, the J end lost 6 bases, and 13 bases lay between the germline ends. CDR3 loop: CASSQLGGDGYTF. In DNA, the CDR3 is TGTGCCAGCAGTCAACTCGGGGGTGATGGCTACACCTTC.

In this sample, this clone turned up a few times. The CDR3 reads CASSQVEGYNEQFF. The CDR3 nucleotides read TGTGCCAGCAGCCAAGTGGAGGGCTACAATGAGCAGTTCTTC. J is TRBJ2-1 and V is TRBV3-1 (or the pseudogene TRBV3-2); TRBD2 is a possible D gene (6 bases). Per the germline V gene, CDR1 is LGHDT and CDR2 is YNNKEL (reference sequence). V lost 1 base to trimming and J lost 3 bases, with 7 bases between them. The CDR3 contains 14 residues.

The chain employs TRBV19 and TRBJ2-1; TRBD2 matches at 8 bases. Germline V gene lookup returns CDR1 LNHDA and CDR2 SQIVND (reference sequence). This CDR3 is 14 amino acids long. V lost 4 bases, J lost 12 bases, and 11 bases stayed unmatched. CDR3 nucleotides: TGTGCCAGTAGTACCACAATGGCGGGAGGATGGCAGTTCTTC. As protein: CASSTTMAGGWQFF.

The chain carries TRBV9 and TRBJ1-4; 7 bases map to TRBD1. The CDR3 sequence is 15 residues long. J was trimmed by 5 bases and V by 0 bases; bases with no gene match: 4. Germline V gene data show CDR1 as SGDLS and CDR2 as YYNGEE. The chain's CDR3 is CASSVAGQRNEKLFF. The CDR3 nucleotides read TGTGCCAGCAGCGTAGCGGGACAGCGCAATGAAAAACTGTTTTTT.

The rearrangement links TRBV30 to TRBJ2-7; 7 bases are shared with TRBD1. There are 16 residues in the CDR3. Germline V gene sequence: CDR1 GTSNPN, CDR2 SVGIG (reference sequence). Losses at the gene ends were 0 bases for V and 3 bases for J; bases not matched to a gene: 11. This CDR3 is CAWSVAATGRVYEQYF. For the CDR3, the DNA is TGTGCCTGGAGTGTGGCGGCGACAGGGCGGGTCTACGAGCAGTACTTC.

The CDR3 DNA reads as TGTGCCAGCAGCGTAGGAAGGACAGGGAATGGCTACACCTTC. It encodes CASSVGRTGNGYTF. The chain combines TRBV9 with TRBJ1-2, with 8 bases aligning to TRBD1. This CDR3 region has 14 residues. The germline V gene has CDR1 SGDLS and CDR2 YYNGEE. V was clipped by 0 bases and J by 6 bases; unmatched bases: 4.

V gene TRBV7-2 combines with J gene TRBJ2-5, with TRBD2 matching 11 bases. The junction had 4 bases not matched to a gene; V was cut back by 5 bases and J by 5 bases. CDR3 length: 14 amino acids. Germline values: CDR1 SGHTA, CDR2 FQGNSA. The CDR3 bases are TGTGCCAGCAGCCCCTCTAGCGGGAGGGAGACCCAGTACTTC. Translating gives CASSPSSGRETQYF.

CDR3 DNA: TGTGCCAGCAGGGCAGTGTCCTACAATGAGCAGTTCTTC. Protein product: CASRAVSYNEQFF. This chain connects TRBV6-5 to TRBJ2-1; the D is unclear. The CDR3 is 13 amino acids. Per germline, CDR1 MNHEY and CDR2 SVGAGI. V dropped 6 bases and J dropped 1 base, with 7 bases sitting between them.

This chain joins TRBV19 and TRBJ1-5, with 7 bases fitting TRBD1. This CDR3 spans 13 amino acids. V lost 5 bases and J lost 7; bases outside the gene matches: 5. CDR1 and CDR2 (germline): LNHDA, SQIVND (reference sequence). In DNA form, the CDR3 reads TGTGCCAGTAGTGCACAGGGGAACCAGCCCCAGCATTTT. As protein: CASSAQGNQPQHF.

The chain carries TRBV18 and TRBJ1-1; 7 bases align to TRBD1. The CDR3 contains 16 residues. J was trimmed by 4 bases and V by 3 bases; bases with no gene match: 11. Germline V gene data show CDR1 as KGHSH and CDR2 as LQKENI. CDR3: CASSPLLTGRRTEAFF. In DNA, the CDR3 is TGTGCCAGCTCACCCCTCCTGACAGGGCGGCGCACTGAAGCTTTCTTT.

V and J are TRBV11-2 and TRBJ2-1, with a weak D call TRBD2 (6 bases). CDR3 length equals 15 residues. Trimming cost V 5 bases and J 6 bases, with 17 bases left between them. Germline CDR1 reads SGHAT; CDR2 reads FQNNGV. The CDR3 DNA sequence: TGTGCCAGCAGCAATATGAGGGACTCCCTCAATGAGCAGTTCTTC. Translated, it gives CASSNMRDSLNEQFF.

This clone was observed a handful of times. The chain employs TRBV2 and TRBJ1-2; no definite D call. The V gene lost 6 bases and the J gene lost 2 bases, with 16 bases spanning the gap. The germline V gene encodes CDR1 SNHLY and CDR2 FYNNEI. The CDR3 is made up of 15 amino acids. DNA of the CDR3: TGTGCCAGCAGATCCTCGGTTGGTCTCAACTATGGCTACACCTTC. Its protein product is CASRSSVGLNYGYTF.

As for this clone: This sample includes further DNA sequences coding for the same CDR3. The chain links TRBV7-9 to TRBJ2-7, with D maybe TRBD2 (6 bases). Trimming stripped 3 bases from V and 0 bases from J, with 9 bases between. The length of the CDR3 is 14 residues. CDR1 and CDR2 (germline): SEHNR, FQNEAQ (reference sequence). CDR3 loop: CASSLAGSSYEQYF. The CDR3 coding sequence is TGTGCCAGCAGCTTGGCGGGAAGCTCCTACGAGCAGTACTTC.

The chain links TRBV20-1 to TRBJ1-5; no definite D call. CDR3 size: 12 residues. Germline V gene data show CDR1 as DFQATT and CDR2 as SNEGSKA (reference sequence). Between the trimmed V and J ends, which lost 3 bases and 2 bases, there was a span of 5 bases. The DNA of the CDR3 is TGCAGTGCTAGTCAGGGCAATCAGCCCCAGCATTTT. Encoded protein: CSASQGNQPQHF.

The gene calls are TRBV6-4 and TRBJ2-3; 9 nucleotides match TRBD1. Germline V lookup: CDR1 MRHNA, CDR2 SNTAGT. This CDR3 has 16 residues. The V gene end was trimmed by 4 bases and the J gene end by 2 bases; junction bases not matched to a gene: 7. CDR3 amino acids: CASSARQGESTDTQYF. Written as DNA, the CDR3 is TGTGCCAGCAGTGCACGACAGGGGGAATCCACAGATACGCAGTATTTT.

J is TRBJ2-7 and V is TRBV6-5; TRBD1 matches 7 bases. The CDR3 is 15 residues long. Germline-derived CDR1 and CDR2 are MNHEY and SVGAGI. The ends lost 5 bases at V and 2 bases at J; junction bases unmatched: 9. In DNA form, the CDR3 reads TGTGCCAGCAGTCCTTCTCCGGGACAGACCTACGAGCAGTACTTC. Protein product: CASSPSPGQTYEQYF.

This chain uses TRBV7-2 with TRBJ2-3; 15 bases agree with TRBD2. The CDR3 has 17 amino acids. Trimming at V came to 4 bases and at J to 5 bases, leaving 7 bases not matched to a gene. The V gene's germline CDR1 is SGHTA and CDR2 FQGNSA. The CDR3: CASSYGTSGGHGDTQYF. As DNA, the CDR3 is TGTGCCAGCAGCTACGGGACTAGCGGGGGGCATGGAGATACGCAGTATTTT.

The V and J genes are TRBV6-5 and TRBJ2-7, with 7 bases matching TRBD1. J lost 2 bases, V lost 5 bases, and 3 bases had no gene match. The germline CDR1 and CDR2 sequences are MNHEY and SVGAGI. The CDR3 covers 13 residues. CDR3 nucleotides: TGTGCCAGCAGTACAGGGGACACCTACGAGCAGTACTTC. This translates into CASSTGDTYEQYF.

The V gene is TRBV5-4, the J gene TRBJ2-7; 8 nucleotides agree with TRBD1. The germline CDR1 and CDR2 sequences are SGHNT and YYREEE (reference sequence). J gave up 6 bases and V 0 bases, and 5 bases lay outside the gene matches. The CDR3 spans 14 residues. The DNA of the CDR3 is TGTGCCAGCAGCTTGGCCACGGGACAGGTCGAGCAGTACTTC. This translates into CASSLATGQVEQYF.

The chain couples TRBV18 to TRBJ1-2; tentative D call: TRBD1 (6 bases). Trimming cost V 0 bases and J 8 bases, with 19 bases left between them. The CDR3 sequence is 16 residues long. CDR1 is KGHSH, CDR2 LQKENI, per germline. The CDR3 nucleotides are TGTGCCAGCTCACCACCAGATCTCGGGGGGCGAAGGGGCTACACCTTC. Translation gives CASSPPDLGGRRGYTF.

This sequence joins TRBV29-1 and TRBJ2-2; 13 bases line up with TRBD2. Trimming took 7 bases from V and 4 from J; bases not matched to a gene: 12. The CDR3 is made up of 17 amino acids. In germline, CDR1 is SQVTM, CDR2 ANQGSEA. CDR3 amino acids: CSAVRTSGRSSTGELFF. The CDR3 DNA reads TGCAGCGCCGTCCGGACTAGCGGGAGATCGAGCACCGGGGAGCTGTTTTTT.

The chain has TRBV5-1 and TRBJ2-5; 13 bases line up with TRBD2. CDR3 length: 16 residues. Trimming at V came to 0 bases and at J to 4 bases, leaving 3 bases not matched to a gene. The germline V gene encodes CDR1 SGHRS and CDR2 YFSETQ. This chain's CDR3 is CASSLGLAGGVETQYF. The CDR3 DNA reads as TGCGCCAGCAGCTTGGGACTAGCGGGGGGTGTAGAGACCCAGTACTTC. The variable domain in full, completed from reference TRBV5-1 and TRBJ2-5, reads KAGVTQTPRYLIKTRGQQVTLSCSPISGHRSVSWYQQTPGQGLQFLFEYFSETQRNKGNFPGRFSGRQFSNSRSEMNVSTLELGDSALYLCASSLGLAGGVETQYFGPGTRLLVL.